These 13 T cell receptor beta chains were sequenced from one sample in a study of cytomegalovirus exposure and HLA in healthy donors. PCR involved 60 Vbeta and 13 Jbeta primers. Only in-frame clones appear in the TCRdb table, and some are missing; sequencing was by immunoSEQ multiplex PCR. The sample has some 66,000 clones; about three quarters are singletons. Input material: PBMCs. The receptors originated from a man aged 40-55 years in good health and CMV-seronegative.

V and J are TRBV18 and TRBJ2-5, with D unresolved. Deletions cut 3 bases from V and 7 bases from J, with 9 bases between. The CDR3 has 12 amino acids. The germline V gene has CDR1 KGHSH and CDR2 LQKENI. CDR3 protein: CASSPPPGTQYF. The CDR3, as DNA: TGTGCCAGCTCACCCCCCCCGGGGACCCAGTACTTC.

V and J are TRBV11-1 and TRBJ2-5; D unclear. Germline assignment: CDR1 SGHAT and CDR2 FQDESV (reference sequence). The CDR3 totals 13 residues. V gave up 0 bases and J gave up 1 base, with 3 bases separating them. The CDR3 protein is CASSLALQETQYF. The DNA for the CDR3 is TGTGCCAGCAGCTTAGCCCTCCAAGAGACCCAGTACTTC.

This chain connects TRBV7-8 to TRBJ2-7, with TRBD1 matching over 12 bases. This CDR3 spans 15 amino acids. Germline-derived CDR1 and CDR2 are SGHVS and FQNEAQ. V shed 5 bases, J shed 6 bases, and the junction held 8 bases outside the gene matches. The DNA for the CDR3 is TGTGCCAGCAGCCGCGGGACAGGGGGCGGGGGCGAGCAGTACTTC. Translation: CASSRGTGGGGEQYF. The whole variable domain, remainder taken from reference TRBV7-8 and TRBJ2-7, is GAGVSQSPRYKVAKRGQDVALRCDPISGHVSLFWYQQALGQGPEFLTYFQNEAQLDKSGLPSDRFFAERPEGSVSTLKIQRTQQEDSAVYLCASSRGTGGGGEQYFGPGTRLTVT.

This clone is medium-sized. V is TRBV5-1 and J is TRBJ2-7; 11 bases are a match to TRBD2. This CDR3 has 15 residues. J gave up 1 base and V 3 bases, and 3 bases lay outside the gene matches. Germline V gene lookup returns CDR1 SGHRS and CDR2 YFSETQ. CDR3 in amino acids: CASSWTSGPSYEQYF. The CDR3, as DNA: TGCGCCAGCAGCTGGACTAGCGGGCCTTCCTACGAGCAGTACTTC.

The chain is built from TRBV5-4 and TRBJ2-7; D might be TRBD2 (5 bases). Germline assignment: CDR1 SGHNT and CDR2 YYREEE (reference sequence). The CDR3 length is 14 residues. V lost 5 bases, J lost 5 bases, and 17 bases lay in between. CDR3 sequence (DNA): TGTGCCAGCAGGACCACCGGGAAGAAGGACGAGCAGTACTTC. Translation gives CASRTTGKKDEQYF. Combining the CDR3 with reference TRBV5-4 and TRBJ2-7 gives the whole variable domain ETGVTQSPTHLIKTRGQQVTLRCSSQSGHNTVSWYQQALGQGPQFIFQYYREEENGRGNFPPRFSGLQFPNYSSELNVNALELDDSALYLCASRTTGKKDEQYFGPGTRLTVT.

The genes are TRBV7-8 and TRBJ1-3, with D perhaps TRBD1 (6 bases). The germline CDR1 and CDR2 sequences are SGHVS and FQNEAQ. The CDR3 contains 17 residues. Deletions cut 1 base from V and 2 bases from J, with 15 bases between. CDR3 residues: CASSLGFEQGPGNTIYF. In DNA form, the CDR3 reads TGTGCCAGCAGCTTAGGCTTCGAACAGGGACCTGGAAACACCATATATTTT.

This clone was recorded a few times. V is TRBV7-2 and J is TRBJ2-7; D not resolved. This CDR3 comprises 14 residues. Trimming left V 5 bases short and J 2 bases short, with 13 bases between. CDR1 and CDR2 (germline): SGHTA, FQGNSA. CDR3 nucleotides: TGTGCCAGCAGCCAACCACCTAGAACCTACGAGCAGTACTTC. Protein sequence: CASSQPPRTYEQYF.

In this sample, this clone turned up once. V usage is TRBV2 and J usage is TRBJ2-2, with TRBD2 matching 11 bases. V lost 6 bases, J lost 0 bases, and 12 bases stayed unmatched. The CDR3 is 19 residues long. The germline V gene encodes CDR1 SNHLY and CDR2 FYNNEI. CDR3 sequence (DNA): TGTGCCAGCAGCGGAGTCCCAGGGACTAGCGGCGCGAACACCGGGGAGCTGTTTTTT. Its translation is CASSGVPGTSGANTGELFF.

Only one count was recorded for this clone. The rearrangement uses TRBV27 and TRBJ2-7; D may be TRBD2 (7 bases). This CDR3 comprises 15 residues. Germline V gives CDR1 MNHEY, CDR2 SMNVEV (reference sequence). V lost 6 bases and J lost 3, with 18 bases in between. The CDR3 bases are TGTGCCAGCAGCCCCTGGGGGGGCGGCGGCTACGAGCAGTACTTC. Its protein product is CASSPWGGGGYEQYF.

This clone was found once. The chain has TRBV18 and TRBJ1-1, with 7 bases aligning to TRBD1. The V and J ends lost 6 bases and 0 bases, in that order; junction bases with no gene match: 7. This CDR3 contains 15 residues. The germline gives CDR1 KGHSH, CDR2 LQKENI. The CDR3 DNA follows: TGTGCCAGCTCGGAGGGGGCGGGCCTGAACACTGAAGCTTTCTTT. It encodes CASSEGAGLNTEAFF.

This clone was counted a single time. The chain uses TRBV5-1 and TRBJ1-6; 8 bases fit TRBD1. Germline trimming cut 3 bases from V and 4 bases from J; bases unmatched to any gene: 3. The CDR3 has 15 amino acids. Germline lookup yields CDR1 SGHRS and CDR2 YFSETQ. This CDR3 reads CASSSGQGYNSPLHF. The CDR3 region has the DNA TGCGCCAGCAGCTCCGGACAGGGTTATAATTCACCCCTCCACTTT.

The chain is built from TRBV4-1 and TRBJ2-7; D unclear. The V gene's germline CDR1 is MGHRA and CDR2 YSYEKL. V was pared by 0 bases and J by 4 bases, with 7 bases between. There are 13 residues in the CDR3. The CDR3 region is CASSQDLAYEQYF. Here the CDR3 DNA reads TGCGCCAGCAGCCAAGATTTAGCTTACGAGCAGTACTTC.

By sample fraction, this clone is medium-sized. The rearrangement links TRBV6-1 to TRBJ2-7; 9 bases are shared with TRBD2. Germline values: CDR1 MNHNS, CDR2 SASEGT. J gave up 0 bases and V 0 bases, and 0 bases lay outside the gene matches. CDR3 length: 15 residues. The CDR3, as DNA: TGTGCCAGCAGTGAAGCTAGCGGGAGCTCCTACGAGCAGTACTTC. Translated, it gives CASSEASGSSYEQYF.